The 16 T cell receptor beta chains reported below all come from one sample, sequenced in a study of T-cell memory formation after mild COVID-19. In TCRdb, the 5' RACE reads were re-called with MiXCR into one record per CDR3 protein. The sample contains over 60,000 distinct CDR3 sequences, roughly a sixth of which appear only once. Specimen: PBMCs or a T cell subset sorted from them (not recorded which). The receptors were sampled from an adult woman who had mild COVID-19 (a few samples of this study predate the infection). Cell type and time point are not known.

V and J are TRBV11-3 and TRBJ2-2; 8 positions agree with TRBD2. V trimming: 7 bases; J trimming: 6 bases; junction bases outside the gene matches: 7. The CDR3 loop spans 14 amino acids. The V gene's germline CDR1 is SGHNT and CDR2 YENEEA. The CDR3 sequence is CASNGLAGSGELFF. CDR3 DNA sequence: TGTGCCAGCAATGGGCTAGCGGGCTCCGGGGAGCTGTTTTTT.

The chain recombines TRBV12-3 or TRBV12-4 with TRBJ1-3; D remains unclear. V was pared by 5 bases and J by 0 bases, with 8 bases between. The CDR3 has 14 residues. The CDR3 nucleotides read TGTGCCAGCAGTCAGGACGTCTCTGGAAACACCATATATTTT. Its translation is CASSQDVSGNTIYF.

The rearrangement uses TRBV27 and TRBJ1-2, with TRBD1 as a possible D gene (5 bases). Between the trimmed V and J ends, which lost 8 bases and 5 bases, there was a span of 21 bases. Germline CDR1 MNHEY, CDR2 SMNVEV (reference sequence). The CDR3 is 15 amino acids. CDR3 loop: CASGINLGTDYGYTF. CDR3 coding DNA: TGTGCCAGCGGAATCAACCTTGGGACTGATTATGGCTACACCTTC.

This clonotype has just one count. V usage is TRBV5-6 and J usage is TRBJ1-1; TRBD1 is a possible D gene (6 bases). Germline values: CDR1 SGHDT, CDR2 YYEEEE. V lost 0 bases and J lost 4, with 10 bases in between. This CDR3 comprises 14 residues. The CDR3 nucleotides read TGTGCCAGCAGCTTGGCAGGGGCCGGCACTGAAGCTTTCTTT. Translation gives CASSLAGAGTEAFF.

There are a few counts of this clonotype. This chain joins TRBV27 and TRBJ1-1, with D perhaps matching TRBD1 (5 bases). This CDR3 has 15 residues. The V gene lost 0 bases and the J gene lost 7 bases, with 15 bases spanning the gap. The V gene's germline CDR1 is MNHEY and CDR2 SMNVEV (reference sequence). CDR3 in DNA: TGTGCCAGCAGTTTATCGAGGACACGAGGCTTTGAAGCTTTCTTT. It encodes CASSLSRTRGFEAFF.

This rearrangement joins TRBV27 to TRBJ2-7; 8 bases map to TRBD2. The length of the CDR3 is 16 residues. With 0 bases clipped from V and 0 bases from J, the junction kept 4 bases outside the gene matches. Looked up from germline, CDR1 is MNHEY and CDR2 is SMNVEV (reference sequence). The CDR3 is CASSLSVAGFSYEQYF. The CDR3 DNA reads as TGTGCCAGCAGTTTATCAGTAGCGGGATTCTCCTACGAGCAGTACTTC.

The genes are TRBV12-3 or TRBV12-4 and TRBJ2-3; 7 positions agree with TRBD1. This CDR3 spans 15 amino acids. J was trimmed by 8 bases and V by 6 bases; bases with no gene match: 14. The CDR3 sequence is CASSDAGTESFTQYF. As DNA, the CDR3 is TGTGCCAGCAGCGACGCCGGGACAGAGAGTTTTACGCAGTATTTT.

This clonotype was detected ten times or more. V is TRBV12-3 or TRBV12-4 and J is TRBJ2-7, with 12 bases identical to TRBD1. The CDR3 has 13 residues. With V trimmed by 11 bases and J by 4 bases, 6 bases remained unmatched. CDR3 sequence: CASGTGGGYEQYF. CDR3 in DNA: TGTGCCTCCGGGACAGGGGGCGGATACGAGCAGTACTTC.

In this sample, this clonotype turned up a few times. This CDR3 reads CASSVEGGTEAFF. For the CDR3, the DNA is TGTGCCAGCAGCGTAGAGGGGGGCACTGAAGCTTTCTTT. The chain links TRBV9 to TRBJ1-1; D is perhaps TRBD1 (6 bases). Trimming took off 0 bases at V and 4 bases at J, with 7 bases between the two ends. CDR3 length: 13 residues. Germline CDR1 SGDLS, CDR2 YYNGEE.

This clonotype was seen a few times. The V call is TRBV29-1, the J call TRBJ2-5, with unresolved D. CDR3 length: 13 residues. Trimming left V 2 bases short and J 1 base short, with 8 bases between. Germline assignment: CDR1 SQVTM and CDR2 ANQGSEA. DNA for the CDR3: TGCAGCGTTGAAAACGAGATCCAAGAGACCCAGTACTTC. It encodes CSVENEIQETQYF. The complete variable domain, with remaining parts taken from reference TRBV29-1 and TRBJ2-5, reads SAVISQKPSRDICQRGTSLTIQCQVDSQVTMMFWYRQQPGQSLTLIATANQGSEATYESGFVIDKFPISRPNLTFSTLTVSNMSPEDSSIYLCSVENEIQETQYFGPGTRLLVL.

This clonotype showed up many times. The chain is built from TRBV7-9 and TRBJ2-7; the match to TRBD2 covers 10 bases. V was pared by 3 bases and J by 4 bases, with 9 bases of the junction left unmatched. CDR1 and CDR2 from the germline V gene are SEHNR and FQNEAQ (reference sequence). This CDR3 has 16 residues. In nucleotides, the CDR3 is TGTGCCAGCAGCTTGTTAGCGGGAGGCCAGGGGTACGAGCAGTACTTC. This codes for CASSLLAGGQGYEQYF.

This clonotype appeared a few times. The J gene is TRBJ1-1, the V gene TRBV3-1, with D possibly TRBD1 on 6 matching bases. V was clipped by 0 bases and J by 5 bases, with 13 bases between them. This CDR3 has 15 residues. Germline V CDR1 and CDR2: LGHDT, YNNKEL (reference sequence). The CDR3 reads CASSQEVQGRTEAFF. CDR3 nucleotides: TGTGCCAGCAGCCAAGAAGTCCAGGGGCGGACTGAAGCTTTCTTT.

The sample holds a few counts of this clonotype. The chain carries TRBV7-2 and TRBJ2-1; 7 nucleotides agree with TRBD2. The germline gives CDR1 SGHTA, CDR2 FQGNSA. The CDR3 runs to 15 residues. J was trimmed by 5 bases and V by 5 bases; bases with no gene match: 9. Written as DNA, the CDR3 is TGTGCCAGCAGCCCCCCGACTAGCACCCACAATGAGCAGTTCTTC. It yields the protein CASSPPTSTHNEQFF.

In its sample, this clonotype was seen a few times. V usage is TRBV28 and J usage is TRBJ2-1; tentative D call: TRBD2 (6 bases). CDR1 and CDR2 (germline): MDHEN, SYDVKM. V lost 3 bases and J lost 8, with 11 bases in between. This CDR3 is built from 13 residues. The CDR3 loop reads CASSFISGDEQFF. The CDR3 nucleotides read TGTGCCAGCAGTTTTATCTCGGGGGATGAGCAGTTCTTC.

This chain joins TRBV11-3 and TRBJ2-3, with TRBD2 as a possible D gene (5 bases). Germline values: CDR1 SGHNT, CDR2 YENEEA. The CDR3 loop spans 20 amino acids. V gave up 1 base and J gave up 2 bases, with 25 bases separating them. The CDR3, as DNA: TGTGCCAGCAGCTTAGTTCTTCTAGCTGTAGGTTCGAGTCACACAGATACGCAGTATTTT. Residues: CASSLVLLAVGSSHTDTQYF.

This chain joins TRBV5-1 and TRBJ2-2; a possible D gene is TRBD2 (6 bases). Trimming shortened V by 4 bases and J by 7 bases, and 17 bases separated the two germline ends. This CDR3 spans 15 amino acids. Germline-derived CDR1 and CDR2 are SGHRS and YFSETQ. The CDR3 region is CASSPRESGGGELFF. DNA of the CDR3: TGCGCCAGCAGCCCCAGGGAGTCCGGGGGCGGGGAGCTGTTTTTT.